These T cell receptor beta chains were read from a single sample in a study of molecular identifiers for immune sequencing clone quantification. TCRdb reprocessed the PCR reads with MiXCR, giving one entry per CDR3 protein. In the table there are a few hundred thousand distinct CDR3 sequences, 24% of which are singletons. Material for sequencing was naive CD8+ T cells from blood, with Jurkat cell RNA spiked in. These TCRs come from a human donor in good health. Some libraries in this study had Jurkat cell RNA spiked in. Each CDR3 is given with its conserved first and last residue. Clone size, where shown, is once, few, many, or a class for clones that have expanded.

v_call,j_call,clone_size,cdr3_aa
TRBV19,TRBJ2-1,-,CASSMVAGGDNEQFF
TRBV7-9,TRBJ2-1,few,CASSLRDFSYNEQFF
TRBV4-1,TRBJ1-1,many,CASSQDTGTNTEAFF
TRBV4-1,TRBJ2-7,few,CASSQYDNYEQYF
TRBV19,TRBJ1-1,few,CASRYSSATEAFF
TRBV7-6,TRBJ2-7,few,CASSLAGTGEQYF
TRBV7-9,TRBJ1-1,-,CARSLVAEAFF
TRBV6-2/TRBV6-3,TRBJ2-3,many,CASSYNSDTQYF
TRBV6-5,TRBJ1-5,few,CASSRRGQGADQPQHF
TRBV5-6,TRBJ2-7,many,CASSPTGVDEQYF
TRBV9,TRBJ1-5,many,CASSTGQGPQPQHF
TRBV7-9,TRBJ2-7,many,CASSLGPPTYYEQYF
TRBV29-1,TRBJ1-1,few,CSVDSGGTEAFF
TRBV9,TRBJ2-3,many,CASSISRTSGATDTQYF
TRBV27,TRBJ1-6,once,CASSFSRSVNSPLHF
TRBV11-3,TRBJ2-3,-,CASSLEGPDTQYF
TRBV4-3,TRBJ1-5,-,CASSQEWIGHSNQPQHF
TRBV4-3,TRBJ1-1,-,CASSHGTGGLNTEAFF
TRBV2,TRBJ1-5,few,CASSDSQDHQPQHF
TRBV4-3,TRBJ2-3,-,CASSQTWTGGLGTDTQYF
TRBV7-2,TRBJ2-7,many,CASSSGAGYEQYF
TRBV7-9,TRBJ1-5,-,CASSGSFGQRSNQPQHF
TRBV5-1,TRBJ2-7,many,CASSLAWGAYEQYF
TRBV12-3/TRBV12-4,TRBJ2-3,-,CASSGTGGPGRPDTQYF